A selection of T cell receptor beta chains follows, all from one sample in a study of blood T cell repertoires in COVID-19. The protocol was immunoSEQ multiplex PCR, while the TCRdb copy is restricted to in-frame clones and leaves out a portion. The table has about 120,000 clones, 85% to 90% seen once. Input material: peripheral blood. These receptors all come from a man between 65 and 85 years old with active or convalescent COVID-19. Both conserved end residues are part of each CDR3. D genes are given only for firm matches. Clone size, where shown, is once, few, many, or a class for clones that have expanded.

TRBV28,few,TRBJ1-2,TRBD1,TGTGCCAGCAGTTCAGCGGGACAGGGGGCCCGCAACTATGGCTACACCTTC,CASSSAGQGARNYGYTF
TRBV6-1,NA,TRBJ1-5,NA,TGTGCCAGCAGTGAAAGAAGAGGATATAGCAATCAGCCCCAGCATTTT,CASSERRGYSNQPQHF
TRBV19,once,TRBJ2-3,TRBD2,TGTGCCAGTAGCACCGCCGCGGGAGGCACAGATACGCAGTATTTT,CASSTAAGGTDTQYF
TRBV7-9,NA,TRBJ2-5,NA,TGTGCCAGCAGCGGGGCTCCGCAAGAGACCCAGTACTTC,CASSGAPQETQYF
TRBV28,NA,TRBJ2-3,NA,TGTGCCACCCGCCTTCGGGTTGGAGTAGATACGCAGTATTTT,CATRLRVGVDTQYF
TRBV9,NA,TRBJ2-1,TRBD1,TGTGCCAGCAGCGTAGGACAGGGGCCCTACAATGAGCAGTTCTTC,CASSVGQGPYNEQFF
TRBV7-2,few,TRBJ1-2,TRBD1,TGTGCCAGCAGCTTGCGGACAGGGTCTGACTATGGCTACACCTTC,CASSLRTGSDYGYTF
TRBV25-1,NA,TRBJ1-3,TRBD1,TGTGCCAGCAGTGCACCACAGGGGTCTGGTAACACCATATATTTT,CASSAPQGSGNTIYF
TRBV4-1,NA,TRBJ1-4,TRBD1,TGCGCCAGCAGCCAAAAGGACAGGGCGGAAAAACTGTTTTTT,CASSQKDRAEKLFF
TRBV15,NA,TRBJ1-3,NA,TGTGCCACGTTGGACAGTTTATCTGGAAACACCATATATTTT,CATLDSLSGNTIYF
TRBV29-1,once,TRBJ2-1,TRBD2,TGCAGCGTTGAAGGACTAGCGGATGAGCAGTTCTTC,CSVEGLADEQFF
TRBV30,NA,TRBJ2-3,TRBD1,TGTGCCTGGTATAGGACAGGGGAAGGAGATACGCAGTATTTT,CAWYRTGEGDTQYF
TRBV3-1/TRBV3-2,NA,TRBJ2-5,NA,TGTGCCAGCAGCCAAGACCTAGGTGTGGAGACCCAGTACTTC,CASSQDLGVETQYF
TRBV5-6,NA,TRBJ2-7,NA,TGTGCCAGCAGTAATATCCTCGACAGGCGCGGCGAGCAGTACTTC,CASSNILDRRGEQYF
TRBV5-1,few,TRBJ1-2,TRBD1,TGCGCCAGCAGCTTTGGACAGGGGGCGGTCTATGGCTACACCTTC,CASSFGQGAVYGYTF
TRBV5-1,NA,TRBJ2-7,TRBD1,TGCGCCAGCAGCTCGCGGCCGGGACAGGGGGTCGAGCAGTACTTC,CASSSRPGQGVEQYF
TRBV5-8,NA,TRBJ1-2,NA,TGTGCCAGCAGCCTAAACAGGGACGGCTACACCTTC,CASSLNRDGYTF
TRBV15,NA,TRBJ1-4,TRBD1,TGTGCCACCAGCAGGGGGGACAGGGGGGAACTGTTTTTT,CATSRGDRGELFF
TRBV7-9,once,TRBJ1-1,NA,TGTGCCAGCAGCTTAGTATTCGGGGGAAAGGTTGAAGCTTTCTTT,CASSLVFGGKVEAFF
TRBV28,NA,TRBJ1-5,NA,TGTGCCAGCAGGACCGCCAGCGCAGGGTGGGGCAATCAGCCCCAGCATTTT,CASRTASAGWGNQPQHF
TRBV30,NA,TRBJ2-3,NA,TGTGCCTGGAGTGTAACCGCGACAGATACGCAGTATTTT,CAWSVTATDTQYF
TRBV4-1,NA,TRBJ1-4,TRBD1,TGCGCCAGCAGCCAAGATGAGGGCAGGGGGCGTGAAAAACTGTTTTTT,CASSQDEGRGREKLFF
TRBV6-2/TRBV6-3,NA,TRBJ1-1,NA,TGTGCCAGCAGTTACCAGGGCAGCGAGAACACTGAAGCTTTCTTT,CASSYQGSENTEAFF
TRBV28,NA,TRBJ2-3,NA,TGTGCCAGCAGTTTCAGTGATACGCAGTATTTT,CASSFSDTQYF
TRBV13,NA,TRBJ2-7,TRBD1,TGTGCCAGCAGCCCCCAGGGGGACCCAGGGGAGCAGTACTTC,CASSPQGDPGEQYF
TRBV3-1/TRBV3-2,NA,TRBJ2-3,NA,TGTGCCAGCAGCCAGGAGATCAAAGGTTGGCGGGGCACAGATACGCAGTATTTT,CASSQEIKGWRGTDTQYF
TRBV3-1/TRBV3-2,NA,TRBJ1-4,NA,TGTGCCAGCAGCTACAACACAGGGATCACTAATGAAAAACTGTTTTTT,CASSYNTGITNEKLFF
TRBV2,NA,TRBJ2-3,TRBD2,TGTGCCAGCAGGTCCCTTACTAGCGGGAGGGCCAGGGGAACAGATACGCAGTATTTT,CASRSLTSGRARGTDTQYF
TRBV28,NA,TRBJ1-3,TRBD1,TGTGCCAGCAGTTTATGGCCCCAGGGGGCTGGTTCTGGAAACACCATATATTTT,CASSLWPQGAGSGNTIYF
TRBV11-2,NA,TRBJ1-1,TRBD1,TGTGCCAGCACGCCTTTGGGACAGGGGGCAGGGACTGAAGCTTTCTTT,CASTPLGQGAGTEAFF
TRBV27,few,TRBJ1-5,TRBD1,TGTGCCAGCAGTTTCGGACAGGGGAGCAATCAGCCCCAGCATTTT,CASSFGQGSNQPQHF
TRBV5-8,NA,TRBJ2-5,TRBD2,TGTGCCAGCACCCCATCGGGGGGGTGGCAAGAGACCCAGTACTTC,CASTPSGGWQETQYF
TRBV28,NA,TRBJ1-1,NA,TGTGCCAGCAGTTTACCGACAGAAAACACTGAAGCTTTCTTT,CASSLPTENTEAFF
TRBV19,NA,TRBJ2-3,TRBD2,TGTGCCAGTAGTCTTCCTAGCGGGAGCACAGATACGCAGTATTTT,CASSLPSGSTDTQYF
TRBV5-4,once,TRBJ2-1,TRBD1,TGTGCCAGCAGCTTGGGGGGACAGGGGGCGTACGAGCAGTTCTTC,CASSLGGQGAYEQFF
TRBV6-5,NA,TRBJ1-5,NA,TGTGCCAGCGCTTGGACAGAGGGGAATCAGCCCCAGCATTTT,CASAWTEGNQPQHF
TRBV9,NA,TRBJ2-3,NA,TGTGCCAGCAGCTCACTAGATACGCAGTATTTT,CASSSLDTQYF
TRBV10-3,NA,TRBJ2-5,TRBD1,TGTGCCATCAGTCGACAGGGGGAACAAGAGACCCAGTACTTC,CAISRQGEQETQYF
TRBV28,NA,TRBJ1-5,TRBD1,TGTGCCAGCAGGGACGGGACAGACAATCAGCCCCAGCATTTT,CASRDGTDNQPQHF
TRBV6-2/TRBV6-3,once,TRBJ2-7,NA,TGTGCCAGCAGCCGAACGCGGGGACCCTATAGCGAGCAGTACTTC,CASSRTRGPYSEQYF
TRBV28,NA,TRBJ1-4,NA,TGTGCCCCGGCATGGCAGGGCTGTGAAAAACTGTTTTTT,CAPAWQGCEKLFF
TRBV18,NA,TRBJ1-1,NA,TGTGCCAGCTCACCAGGACAGAAGAACACTGAAGCTTTCTTT,CASSPGQKNTEAFF
TRBV29-1,few,TRBJ2-7,TRBD1,TGCAGCGTCGTACCGGGACAGGTAACCTACGAGCAGTACTTC,CSVVPGQVTYEQYF
TRBV19,NA,TRBJ1-6,NA,TGTGCCAGTAGTATACAGGGGTATTTTGATTCACCCCTCCACTTT,CASSIQGYFDSPLHF
TRBV27,NA,TRBJ1-3,NA,TGTGCCAGCAGTTTAGAAAGGGGCTCTGGAAACACCATATATTTT,CASSLERGSGNTIYF
TRBV28,NA,TRBJ1-1,TRBD1,TGTGCCAGCAGTTTAAATTTGGGTTCTGGGACAGGGGTTAGGGCTTTCTTT,CASSLNLGSGTGVRAFF
TRBV5-1,NA,TRBJ2-2,NA,TGCGCCAGCAGCTTGGGATTAGCGACCGCGAACACCGGGGAGCTGTTTTTT,CASSLGLATANTGELFF
TRBV9,NA,TRBJ2-2,NA,TGTGCCAGCAGCGTAGTGGTTAGCGCGAACACCGGGGAGCTGTTTTTT,CASSVVVSANTGELFF
TRBV3-1/TRBV3-2,NA,TRBJ2-2,TRBD1,TGTGCCAGCAGCCTTGGGACAGCACCCACCGGGGAGCTGTTTTTT,CASSLGTAPTGELFF
TRBV6-4,NA,TRBJ2-5,TRBD2,TGTGCCAGCCCCATCTCCTGGACTAGCGGAGGGGGGGAGACCCAGTACTTC,CASPISWTSGGGETQYF
TRBV19,NA,TRBJ2-5,TRBD1,TGTGCCAGTAGTCCGTGGGGACAGACCCAAGAGACCCAGTACTTC,CASSPWGQTQETQYF
TRBV27,NA,TRBJ1-1,NA,TGTGCCAGCAGTTCACAGGGGAACACTGAAGCTTTCTTT,CASSSQGNTEAFF
TRBV5-4,NA,TRBJ2-7,NA,TGTGCCAGCAGCAGTTTATTATTGGGCCAACGATCCGAGCAGTACTTC,CASSSLLLGQRSEQYF
TRBV19,NA,TRBJ2-2,NA,TGTGCCAGTAGTCCCCCTACCCAGGCCGGGGAGCTGTTTTTT,CASSPPTQAGELFF
TRBV19,NA,TRBJ2-1,NA,TGTGCCAGTAGTATCCCACAATACAATGAGCAGTTCTTC,CASSIPQYNEQFF